These 31 T cell receptor beta chains came from one sample sequenced in a study of long-term antiretroviral therapy in people with HIV (dated by TCRdb to between 2022 and 2023). The immunoSEQ hsTCRB v3.0 assay was used at survey level resolution to sequence the TRB variable region. TCRdb obtained this table from immuneACCESS and retained in-frame rearrangements with V and J assigned. These tables miss some clones; where compared with another copy, unresolved V genes account for less than half of the shortfall, and the remainder is unexplained. This sample is represented by about 22,000 clones; around nine tenths of them were singletons. The ten largest clones add up to 3.5% to 4.5% of the sample. The source was unsorted PBMCs, collected 2.3 years after starting antiretroviral therapy. Source of these receptors: a man aged 55 to 70 with HIV.

The genes are TRBV9 and TRBJ2-5, with 8 bases that match TRBD1. The germline gives CDR1 SGDLS, CDR2 YYNGEE. The CDR3 is 13 residues long. Trimming cost V 7 bases and J 5 bases; bases outside gene matches: 7. CDR3 region: CASSTGVDETQYF. The DNA of the CDR3 is TGTGCCAGCTCGACAGGGGTCGACGAGACCCAGTACTTC.

This chain connects TRBV5-1 to TRBJ1-1; TRBD1 is a possible D gene (6 bases). There are 15 residues in the CDR3. V was shortened by 4 bases and J by 0 bases, with 13 bases between the two germline ends. Germline assignment: CDR1 SGHRS and CDR2 YFSETQ. The CDR3 region is CASSAGDDLNTEAFF. The CDR3 DNA sequence: TGCGCCAGCAGCGCAGGGGACGATCTGAACACTGAAGCTTTCTTT. The complete variable domain, with remaining parts taken from reference TRBV5-1 and TRBJ1-1, reads KAGVTQTPRYLIKTRGQQVTLSCSPISGHRSVSWYQQTPGQGLQFLFEYFSETQRNKGNFPGRFSGRQFSNSRSEMNVSTLELGDSALYLCASSAGDDLNTEAFFGQGTRLTVV.

The J gene is TRBJ2-3, the V gene TRBV7-9; D might be TRBD1 or TRBD2, each matching 5 bases. From germline, CDR1 is SEHNR and CDR2 FQNEAQ (reference sequence). The ends were cut back, 3 bases at V and 2 bases at J, with 9 bases in the middle. This CDR3 spans 14 amino acids. The CDR3 DNA sequence: TGTGCCAGCAGCTTCCACGGGACCACAGATACGCAGTATTTT. This encodes CASSFHGTTDTQYF.

Here the CDR3 DNA reads TGTGCCAGCAGCAAACCCATGCTACAGGGGGCAGACGAGCAGTACTTC. Its protein product is CASSKPMLQGADEQYF. The chain uses TRBV21-1 and TRBJ2-7; the table calls TRBD1, which could not be checked here. TRBV21-1 is noted as a pseudogene. The CDR3 is 16 amino acids.

This chain links TRBV19 with TRBJ2-1; D is undetermined. Germline V gives CDR1 LNHDA, CDR2 SQIVND (reference sequence). The CDR3 totals 11 residues. Trimming left V 5 bases short and J 7 bases short, with 6 bases between. In DNA, the CDR3 is TGTGCCAGTAGTCGTTGGAATGAGCAGTTCTTC. It is translated as CASSRWNEQFF. Full variable domain (outside the CDR3, taken from reference TRBV19 and TRBJ2-1): DGGITQSPKYLFRKEGQNVTLSCEQNLNHDAMYWYRQDPGQGLRLIYYSQIVNDFQKGDIAEGYSVSREKKESFPLTVTSAQKNPTAFYLCASSRWNEQFFGPGTRLTVL.

The genes are TRBV19 and TRBJ1-1; D is unclear. The germline V gene encodes CDR1 LNHDA and CDR2 SQIVND (reference sequence). V was shortened by 5 bases and J by 5 bases, with 15 bases between the two germline ends. The CDR3 sequence is 14 residues long. CDR3 protein: CASSGRVRMTEAFF. DNA for the CDR3: TGTGCCAGTAGTGGAAGGGTAAGGATGACTGAAGCTTTCTTT. The full variable domain, in which reference TRBV19 and TRBJ1-1 provide the parts outside the CDR3, is DGGITQSPKYLFRKEGQNVTLSCEQNLNHDAMYWYRQDPGQGLRLIYYSQIVNDFQKGDIAEGYSVSREKKESFPLTVTSAQKNPTAFYLCASSGRVRMTEAFFGQGTRLTVV.

This clone appeared a single time. The V gene is TRBV7-8, the J gene TRBJ2-7; D is uncertain. The CDR3 is made up of 13 amino acids. Trimming shortened V by 1 base and J by 3 bases, and 7 bases separated the two germline ends. CDR1 is SGHVS, CDR2 FQNEAQ, per germline. CDR3 coding DNA: TGTGCCAGCAGCTTAGACAGACTCTACGAGCAGTACTTC. Protein sequence: CASSLDRLYEQYF.

This sequence joins TRBV5-1 and TRBJ2-7; 7 positions match TRBD1. Germline V gene sequence: CDR1 SGHRS, CDR2 YFSETQ. J lost 2 bases, V lost 0 bases, and 5 bases had no gene match. CDR3 length: 15 amino acids. The DNA for the CDR3 is TGCGCCAGCAGCTTGGGGGACAGCGCGGCCTACGAGCAGTACTTC. This translates into CASSLGDSAAYEQYF.

J is TRBJ2-5 and V is TRBV5-1, with TRBD2 as a possible D gene (7 bases). The V gene lost 1 base and the J gene lost 4 bases, with 14 bases spanning the gap. Germline CDR1 is SGHRS and CDR2 is YFSETQ. The CDR3 is 15 residues long. CDR3 in DNA: TGCGCCAGCAGCTTGACCGGGGGGCTTAGAGAGACCCAGTACTTC. Translated, it gives CASSLTGGLRETQYF.

This chain links TRBV29-1 with TRBJ2-1, with D tentatively TRBD1 (5 bases). V was pared by 0 bases and J by 8 bases, with 14 bases between. Looked up from germline, CDR1 is SQVTM and CDR2 is ANQGSEA. The CDR3 covers 14 residues. The CDR3 coding sequence is TGCAGCGTTGAAGATAGGCAGGGCAGGCATGAGCAGTTCTTC. Its protein is CSVEDRQGRHEQFF.

The chain links TRBV15 to TRBJ1-4, with D hard to call. The V end was cut by 0 bases, the J end by 3 bases, with 8 bases between. The CDR3 has 15 residues. Germline loops: CDR1 LNHNV, CDR2 YYDKDF (reference sequence). CDR3 protein: CATSRDLRANEKLFF. CDR3 coding DNA: TGTGCCACCAGCAGAGATCTAAGGGCTAATGAAAAACTGTTTTTT.

The chain recombines TRBV2 with TRBJ1-5; no clear D. The germline V gene encodes CDR1 SNHLY and CDR2 FYNNEI. The CDR3 spans 14 residues. Trimming left V 4 bases short and J 5 bases short, with 12 bases between. The CDR3 nucleotides read TGTGCCAGCAGTGGACTGAACCAGGATCAGCCCCAGCATTTT. This sequence encodes CASSGLNQDQPQHF.

The chain is built from TRBV6-1 and TRBJ1-5; D is ambiguous. This CDR3 spans 14 amino acids. Germline CDR1 reads MNHNS; CDR2 reads SASEGT. V was pared by 4 bases and J by 4 bases, with 11 bases between. The CDR3 DNA follows: TGTGCCAGCAGTGGACATGGAAGGAATCAGCCCCAGCATTTT. Its protein product is CASSGHGRNQPQHF.

The chain has TRBV2 and TRBJ2-7; TRBD1 is a possible D gene (5 bases). Trimming pared 4 bases from V and 7 bases from J, leaving 17 bases between. The CDR3 extends over 14 amino acids. The V gene's germline CDR1 is SNHLY and CDR2 FYNNEI. The CDR3 is CASSGQIGMEEQYF. In nucleotides, the CDR3 is TGTGCCAGCAGTGGACAGATTGGAATGGAGGAGCAGTACTTC.

This chain uses TRBV13 with TRBJ2-3; 8 bases are shared with TRBD2. Germline-derived CDR1 and CDR2 are PRHDT and FYEKMQ (reference sequence). V dropped 2 bases and J dropped 6; count of bases not matched to a gene: 10. This CDR3 comprises 16 residues. The DNA for the CDR3 is TGTGCCAGCAGCTTACTGCTTAGCGGGGCGGGGGATACGCAGTATTTT. Translating it yields CASSLLLSGAGDTQYF.

The chain combines TRBV5-4 with TRBJ2-3, with D perhaps matching TRBD1 (6 bases). Trimming removed 4 bases at V and 6 bases at J, with 15 bases between. Germline CDR1 reads SGHNT; CDR2 reads YYREEE (reference sequence). The CDR3 has 14 amino acids. The CDR3 protein is CASSPGQIGDTQYF. In DNA form, the CDR3 reads TGTGCCAGCAGCCCTGGACAGATCGGGGATACGCAGTATTTT.

V usage is TRBV5-1 and J usage is TRBJ2-2, with 7 positions matching TRBD2. Germline V gene data show CDR1 as SGHRS and CDR2 as YFSETQ. J gave up 5 bases and V 0 bases, and 16 bases lay outside the gene matches. The CDR3 runs 19 residues. The CDR3 DNA is TGCGCCAGCAGCTTGGGGTGGGGGGGAGAAGAAGAGAGGACCGGGGAGCTGTTTTTT. Translated: CASSLGWGGEEERTGELFF.

The rearrangement joins TRBV11-3 to TRBJ2-3, with D perhaps given as TRBD1 or TRBD2 (5 bases each). V dropped 2 bases and J dropped 1 base, with 19 bases sitting between them. CDR1 and CDR2 (germline): SGHNT, YENEEA. The CDR3 is 18 residues long. CDR3 coding DNA: TGTGCCAGCAGCTTAAAGTCAGGGACCGGGCTTCGCACAGATACGCAGTATTTT. Translated: CASSLKSGTGLRTDTQYF.

This sequence joins TRBV9 and TRBJ2-3, with D uncertain. Germline V CDR1 and CDR2: SGDLS, YYNGEE. The CDR3 is made up of 14 amino acids. The ends were cut back, 2 bases at V and 3 bases at J, with 10 bases in the middle. Written as DNA, the CDR3 is TGTGCCAGCAGCGTCTCCGCTTTAACAGATACGCAGTATTTT. Protein: CASSVSALTDTQYF.

V and J are TRBV5-1 and TRBJ2-2, with D possibly matching TRBD2 (7 bases). Trimming stripped 1 base from V and 5 bases from J, with 15 bases between. In germline, CDR1 is SGHRS, CDR2 YFSETQ. The CDR3 is 16 amino acids. The CDR3 here is CASSLPVGGATGELFF. CDR3 DNA: TGCGCCAGCAGCTTGCCGGTGGGGGGGGCGACCGGGGAGCTGTTTTTT.

The chain uses TRBV20-1 and TRBJ2-7; no definite D call. Germline CDR1 reads DFQATT; CDR2 reads SNEGSKA (reference sequence). Trimming pared 6 bases from V and 6 bases from J, leaving 9 bases between. The CDR3 sequence is 10 residues long. CDR3 in DNA: TGCAGTGCCCCGCGGTCCGAGCAGTACTTC. Translated, it gives CSAPRSEQYF.

The chain has TRBV14 and TRBJ2-3, with D perhaps matching TRBD1 or TRBD2 (5 bases each). CDR3 size: 17 residues. Germline V gene data show CDR1 as SGHDN and CDR2 as FVKESK. The V end was cut by 4 bases, the J end by 0 bases, with 17 bases between. As DNA, the CDR3 is TGTGCCAGCAGCCTCCACATTGGGGGTCTGAGCACAGATACGCAGTATTTT. It codes for CASSLHIGGLSTDTQYF.

This chain joins TRBV9 and TRBJ1-2, with D uncertain. From germline, CDR1 is SGDLS and CDR2 YYNGEE. The CDR3 consists of 16 residues. V dropped 2 bases and J dropped 3 bases, with 17 bases sitting between them. Here the CDR3 DNA reads TGTGCCAGCAGCGTCGGAGCGATGACGTTCGACTATGGCTACACCTTC. This sequence encodes CASSVGAMTFDYGYTF.

V gene TRBV6-5 combines with J gene TRBJ2-7; D gene unclear. Germline CDR1 and CDR2: MNHEY and SVGAGI. The CDR3 runs to 14 residues. Trimming left V 3 bases short and J 1 base short, with 10 bases between. CDR3: CASSYAYQSYEQYF. CDR3 DNA sequence: TGTGCCAGCAGTTATGCCTATCAATCCTACGAGCAGTACTTC.

This clone was seen only once. The gene calls are TRBV27 and TRBJ1-5; maybe TRBD1 (5 bases). The ends were cut back, 3 bases at V and 9 bases at J, with 12 bases in the middle. CDR1 is MNHEY, CDR2 SMNVEV, per germline (reference sequence). This CDR3 comprises 13 residues. The CDR3 loop is CASSFQGNGPQHF. DNA for the CDR3: TGTGCCAGCAGTTTTCAGGGAAACGGGCCCCAGCATTTT.

This chain uses TRBV5-4 with TRBJ2-5, with 10 bases lining up with TRBD2. The CDR3 runs to 16 residues. V lost 4 bases to trimming and J lost 5 bases; unmatched junction nucleotides: 11. Germline V CDR1 and CDR2: SGHNT, YYREEE (reference sequence). DNA of the CDR3: TGTGCCAGCAGCCCGCGCCTAGCGGGGGCCACCGAGACCCAGTACTTC. Amino acid sequence: CASSPRLAGATETQYF. Full variable domain (missing parts from reference TRBV5-4 and TRBJ2-5): ETGVTQSPTHLIKTRGQQVTLRCSSQSGHNTVSWYQQALGQGPQFIFQYYREEENGRGNFPPRFSGLQFPNYSSELNVNALELDDSALYLCASSPRLAGATETQYFGPGTRLLVL.

The chain recombines TRBV10-2 with TRBJ2-3; 10 nucleotides match TRBD2. V shed 5 bases, J shed 2 bases, and the junction held 4 bases outside the gene matches. CDR1 WSHSY and CDR2 SAAADI come from the germline V gene. The CDR3 is 15 amino acids. CDR3 protein: CASSLGTSATDTQYF. The CDR3 DNA reads as TGCGCCAGCAGTTTGGGGACTAGCGCCACAGATACGCAGTATTTT.

The rearrangement uses TRBV7-2 and TRBJ2-7; D gene unclear. V dropped 8 bases and J dropped 0 bases, with 14 bases sitting between them. Germline V gene lookup returns CDR1 SGHTA and CDR2 FQGNSA. There are 14 residues in the CDR3. The CDR3 is CASRGQVGSYEQYF. Written as DNA, the CDR3 is TGTGCCAGCCGCGGCCAAGTAGGCTCCTACGAGCAGTACTTC.

The gene calls are TRBV15 and TRBJ1-5, with 8 bases fitting TRBD1. V shed 1 base, J shed 4 bases, and the junction held 9 bases outside the gene matches. This CDR3 region has 17 residues. Germline V lookup: CDR1 LNHNV, CDR2 YYDKDF (reference sequence). CDR3 protein: CATSRGRWTGTNQPQHF. The DNA for the CDR3 is TGTGCCACCAGCAGAGGTCGGTGGACAGGGACAAATCAGCCCCAGCATTTT.

The V and J genes are TRBV6-1 and TRBJ2-2; D is perhaps TRBD1 (5 bases). This CDR3 has 14 amino acids. Germline CDR1 reads MNHNS; CDR2 reads SASEGT. The germline V and J ends were trimmed by 6 bases and 2 bases, with 10 bases remaining between them. CDR3 loop: CASRQTGNTGELFF. In DNA form, the CDR3 reads TGTGCCAGCAGGCAAACAGGAAACACCGGGGAGCTGTTTTTT.

This clone rates as large (0.1 to 1%). This chain uses TRBV7-2 with TRBJ2-7; D is unresolved. This CDR3 region has 17 residues. Between the trimmed V and J ends, which lost 0 bases and 4 bases, there was a span of 19 bases. Germline V gene lookup returns CDR1 SGHTA and CDR2 FQGNSA. CDR3 loop: CASSLAPPSGGLYEQYF. DNA of the CDR3: TGTGCCAGCAGCTTAGCCCCTCCCTCAGGTGGCCTGTACGAGCAGTACTTC.